These 3 T cell receptor beta chains were sequenced from one sample in a study of Tregs in tolerant kidney transplant recipients. The nonmyeloablative bone marrow transplants came from related graft donors, with transient mixed chimerism. Here immunoSEQ multiplex PCR was the method, and the copy in TCRdb shows in-frame clones only, minus some. The sample shows 84,000 or so clones, over 85% of them seen only once. This sample comprised CD4+ T cells from blood (PBMCs), obtained 12 months after the transplant. These receptors all come from a human patient who received a combined kidney and bone marrow transplant. These T cells may partly come from the graft donor.

The V call is TRBV5-4, the J call TRBJ2-7; weak D call: TRBD2 (6 bases). Trimming pared 5 bases from V and 4 bases from J, leaving 19 bases between. The CDR3 covers 15 residues. Germline V CDR1 and CDR2: SGHNT, YYREEE (reference sequence). For the CDR3, the DNA is TGTGCCAGCAGTCGTCAAGGCGGGAAGGGGTACGAGCAGTACTTC. Translating gives CASSRQGGKGYEQYF.

This clone was recorded a few times. The J gene is TRBJ1-1, the V gene TRBV10-3; D is unresolved. This CDR3 has 14 residues. Germline CDR1 and CDR2: ENHRY and SYGVKD. Trimming pared 5 bases from V and 1 base from J, leaving 11 bases between. The CDR3 is CAISFHEANTEAFF. CDR3 nucleotide sequence: TGTGCCATCAGTTTTCACGAGGCGAACACTGAAGCTTTCTTT.

The chain links TRBV6-5 to TRBJ2-2; tentative D call: TRBD1 (5 bases). Germline assignment: CDR1 MNHEY and CDR2 SVGAGI. This CDR3 contains 15 residues. Trimming left V 8 bases short and J 6 bases short, with 19 bases between. CDR3 residues: CASAWSRARAGELFF. The CDR3, as DNA: TGTGCCAGCGCATGGTCCAGGGCAAGAGCCGGGGAGCTGTTTTTT.